These 23 T cell receptor beta chains share one sample of origin, sequenced in a study of response to subunit inactivated influenza vaccine. Using its own MiXCR run on the RT-PCR reads, TCRdb lists one record per CDR3 protein. Among about 530,000 distinct CDR3 sequences, over 9.5% were seen once, and the ten largest hold more than 8.5%. The sequencing used PBMCs from blood, collected on the day of vaccination. All receptors come from a man in his forties or fifties who received an inactivated influenza vaccine.

This clonotype was recorded a few times. This sequence joins TRBV9 and TRBJ2-7; D is ambiguous. Trimming stripped 1 base from V and 1 base from J, with 12 bases between. The CDR3 spans 15 residues. The germline V gene encodes CDR1 SGDLS and CDR2 YYNGEE. CDR3 DNA sequence: TGTGCCAGCAGCGTAAATGCTTACAGTTCCTACGAGCAGTACTTC. Its protein is CASSVNAYSSYEQYF.

This rearrangement joins TRBV5-1 to TRBJ2-1, with 8 nucleotides matching TRBD1. The germline gives CDR1 SGHRS, CDR2 YFSETQ. This CDR3 has 15 residues. The ends lost 2 bases at V and 6 bases at J; junction bases unmatched: 7. The CDR3 is CASSLQTGDINEQFF. Here the CDR3 DNA reads TGCGCCAGCAGCTTACAGACAGGGGATATCAATGAGCAGTTCTTC.

V gene TRBV6-1 combines with J gene TRBJ2-7, with a tentative D call TRBD1 (6 bases). The V and J ends lost 6 bases and 2 bases respectively, with 17 bases between them. This CDR3 spans 15 amino acids. Germline assignment: CDR1 MNHNS and CDR2 SASEGT. The chain's CDR3 is CASSPQGIYPYEQYF. CDR3 nucleotides: TGTGCCAGCAGCCCTCAGGGGATTTATCCCTACGAGCAGTACTTC.

In its sample, this clonotype was seen many times. The chain combines TRBV29-1 with TRBJ2-2; 7 positions match TRBD1. Germline assignment: CDR1 SQVTM and CDR2 ANQGSEA. The CDR3 contains 12 residues. Trimming took 4 bases from V and 7 from J; bases not matched to a gene: 3. The CDR3 reads CSVVQGSGELFF. CDR3 DNA: TGCAGCGTTGTACAGGGGAGCGGGGAGCTGTTTTTT.

This clonotype was counted a few times. The CDR3: CSARGPGPRTSYNEQFF. CDR3 coding DNA: TGCAGTGCTAGGGGACCGGGACCTCGGACGTCCTACAATGAGCAGTTCTTC. The chain links TRBV20-1 to TRBJ2-1, with D perhaps being TRBD1 or TRBD2 (5 bases each). CDR3 size: 17 residues. Per the germline V gene, CDR1 is DFQATT and CDR2 is SNEGSKA (reference sequence). The V end lost 3 bases, the J end lost 1 base, and 19 bases lay between the germline ends.

The sample holds many counts of this clonotype. The CDR3 region is CASSPLGLAGNEQFF. CDR3 coding DNA: TGTGCCAGCAGTCCGCTGGGACTAGCGGGGAATGAGCAGTTCTTC. The chain is built from TRBV2 and TRBJ2-1; 13 nucleotides agree with TRBD2. The CDR3 has 15 residues. With 5 bases clipped from V and 7 bases from J, the junction kept 5 bases outside the gene matches. The germline V gene encodes CDR1 SNHLY and CDR2 FYNNEI.

This clonotype was seen ten or more times. CDR3 in DNA: TGTGCCAGCAGTTTATCACGGGCAGATACGCAGTATTTT. It codes for CASSLSRADTQYF. The gene calls are TRBV7-2 and TRBJ2-3, with D hard to call. Looked up from germline, CDR1 is SGHTA and CDR2 is FQGNSA. V was pared by 6 bases and J by 4 bases, with 11 bases between. CDR3 length: 13 amino acids.

A word on this clonotype: A much more abundant neighbour one base away suggests this may be a read error. This chain links TRBV10-3 with TRBJ2-3; TRBD2 matches at 9 bases. Germline CDR1 is ENHRY and CDR2 is SYGVKD. CDR3 size: 16 residues. CDR3 residues: CAISEFSSGETDKQYF. CDR3 in DNA: TGTGCCATCAGTGAGTTTTCTAGCGGGGAAACAGATAAGCAGTATTTT.

In its sample, this clonotype was seen many times. V usage is TRBV12-3 or TRBV12-4 and J usage is TRBJ2-2; D ambiguous. Trimming left V 7 bases short and J 0 bases short, with 15 bases between. The CDR3 is 16 residues long. The CDR3 nucleotides are TGTGCCAGCAACCTTTTGGCGAGCACGAACACCGGGGAGCTGTTTTTT. Amino acids: CASNLLASTNTGELFF.

The J gene is TRBJ2-6, the V gene TRBV18; D may be TRBD1 (5 bases). Germline CDR1 is KGHSH and CDR2 is LQKENI. The CDR3 is 17 residues long. The germline V and J ends were trimmed by 4 bases and 0 bases, with 13 bases remaining between them. CDR3 nucleotides: TGTGCCAGCTCACTCGGACAAGGGAACTCTGGGGCCAACGTCCTGACTTTC. This translates into CASSLGQGNSGANVLTF.

This clonotype was counted many times. The gene calls are TRBV7-2 and TRBJ2-4; unclear D gene. Trimming cost V 5 bases and J 1 base, with 0 bases left between them. Germline V gene data show CDR1 as SGHTA and CDR2 as FQGNSA. The CDR3 consists of 11 residues. CDR3 protein: CASSAKNIQYF. The CDR3 DNA sequence: TGTGCCAGCAGCGCCAAAAACATTCAGTACTTC.

This chain uses TRBV12-3 or TRBV12-4 with TRBJ2-1; 10 positions match TRBD2. CDR3 length: 15 residues. V was clipped by 6 bases and J by 4 bases; unmatched bases: 6. CDR3 DNA sequence: TGTGCCAGCAGCTTTACACTAGCGGGGTACAATGAGCAGTTCTTC. Its translation: CASSFTLAGYNEQFF.

Only a few counts were recorded for this clonotype. The chain combines TRBV12-3 or TRBV12-4 with TRBJ1-5; 9 bases agree with TRBD1. This CDR3 has 15 residues. The trim removed 6 bases at V and 6 bases at J, leaving 9 bases unmatched. This chain's CDR3 is CASSPTGGGRQPQHF. The CDR3 nucleotides are TGTGCCAGCAGCCCGACAGGGGGTGGCCGTCAGCCCCAGCATTTT.

DNA for the CDR3: TGTGCCAGCAGTTTAGTTGGGCAGACCGATGACCAGTACTTC. This gives the protein CASSLVGQTDDQYF. V gene TRBV12-3 or TRBV12-4 combines with J gene TRBJ2-5; no firm D call. The CDR3 has 14 residues. With 1 base removed from V and 10 bases from J, the gap between germline ends came to 16 bases.

V gene TRBV28 combines with J gene TRBJ2-5, with D uncertain. Germline CDR1 MDHEN, CDR2 SYDVKM. Trimming shortened V by 2 bases and J by 1 base, and 11 bases separated the two germline ends. This CDR3 is built from 15 residues. The CDR3 loop reads CASSLPGPGQETQYF. The CDR3 DNA is TGTGCCAGCAGTTTACCCGGGCCAGGCCAAGAGACCCAGTACTTC.

This clonotype turned up a few times. V usage is TRBV6-2 or TRBV6-3 and J usage is TRBJ2-1; possibly TRBD2 for D (6 bases). Germline values: CDR1 MNHEY, CDR2 SVGEGT. The V gene lost 2 bases and the J gene lost 7 bases, with 18 bases spanning the gap. CDR3 size: 16 residues. The CDR3 is CASSYGVGLAWNEQFF. The CDR3 bases are TGTGCCAGCAGTTACGGAGTGGGACTCGCCTGGAATGAGCAGTTCTTC.

This chain links TRBV7-2 with TRBJ2-1, with D possibly being TRBD1 or TRBD2 (6 bases each). V was shortened by 2 bases and J by 2 bases, with 13 bases between the two germline ends. Germline V lookup: CDR1 SGHTA, CDR2 FQGNSA. The CDR3 has 16 amino acids. The CDR3 protein is CASSLWRGATYNEQFF. CDR3 in DNA: TGTGCCAGCAGCTTATGGAGGGGGGCGACCTACAATGAGCAGTTCTTC.

The V call is TRBV27, the J call TRBJ1-6, with D hard to call. V was trimmed by 8 bases and J by 7 bases, leaving 12 bases between them. Germline CDR1 reads MNHEY; CDR2 reads SMNVEV (reference sequence). The CDR3 loop spans 13 amino acids. This CDR3 is CASGVQENSPLHF. The DNA of the CDR3 is TGTGCCAGCGGCGTTCAAGAAAATTCACCCCTCCACTTT.

This chain uses TRBV18 with TRBJ2-3, with 9 bases aligning to TRBD1. The V gene's germline CDR1 is KGHSH and CDR2 LQKENI. Trimming took 1 base from V and 0 from J; bases not matched to a gene: 5. CDR3 length equals 17 residues. The CDR3 DNA is TGTGCCAGCTCACCACGGACAGGGGCGGTGAGCACAGATACGCAGTATTTT. Translation: CASSPRTGAVSTDTQYF.

This clonotype was seen repeatedly, ten times or more. The chain has TRBV20-1 and TRBJ2-3; TRBD1 agrees at 7 bases. CDR1 and CDR2 from the germline V gene are DFQATT and SNEGSKA (reference sequence). This CDR3 has 16 residues. The J segment lost 4 bases and the V segment lost 0 bases, leaving 10 bases of the junction unmatched. CDR3 DNA: TGCAGTGCTAGAGAGCCAGGGGGTAGTGTTCCAGATACGCAGTATTTT. This codes for CSAREPGGSVPDTQYF.

This clonotype has a handful of counts. The rearrangement links TRBV20-1 to TRBJ1-6; 8 bases fit TRBD1. Germline V lookup: CDR1 DFQATT, CDR2 SNEGSKA (reference sequence). The CDR3 extends over 16 amino acids. V was pared by 0 bases and J by 10 bases, with 11 bases of the junction left unmatched. CDR3 sequence (DNA): TGCAGTGCTAGAGACCCGAAACAGGGGGTAGGGTCACCCCTCCACTTT. This codes for CSARDPKQGVGSPLHF.

This clonotype showed up many times. The chain couples TRBV29-1 to TRBJ2-1; tentatively, D is TRBD2 (7 bases). Germline CDR1 SQVTM, CDR2 ANQGSEA. The CDR3 has 12 amino acids. Trimming cost V 4 bases and J 9 bases, with 13 bases left between them. The CDR3 region has the DNA TGCAGCGTTGTCTGGGGAGGGGGTGAGCAGTTCTTC. It encodes CSVVWGGGEQFF.

This clonotype was detected only a few times. V and J are TRBV4-1 and TRBJ2-3; 8 nucleotides agree with TRBD2. Germline CDR1 is MGHRA and CDR2 is YSYEKL. CDR3 length: 16 residues. With V trimmed by 5 bases and J by 0 bases, 7 bases remained unmatched. Here the CDR3 reads CASSLGLEPSTDTQYF. The CDR3 nucleotides are TGCGCCAGCAGCTTGGGACTAGAACCTAGCACAGATACGCAGTATTTT.